One and the same sample provided the 5 T cell receptor beta chains below, sequenced in a study of T cells after yellow fever vaccination. TCRdb used MiXCR to reprocess the 5' RACE reads, holding one entry per CDR3 protein. The sample holds hundreds of thousands of distinct CDR3 sequences; around 3.6% are singletons and the top ten take around 20%. The sample in question was PBMCs, obtained on the day of the yellow fever booster vaccination. These receptors originate from a man aged 18-30 years who received the YFV17D yellow fever vaccine.

There are a few counts of this clonotype. The gene calls are TRBV4-2 and TRBJ2-3; perhaps TRBD2 as D (7 bases). This CDR3 is 17 amino acids long. From germline, CDR1 is LGHNA and CDR2 YNFKEQ. Trimming took 0 bases from V and 2 from J, leaving 15 bases between them. The CDR3 DNA follows: TGTGCCAGCAGCCAAGAATTGGGGGCGGGAGCCACAGATACGCAGTATTTT. It is translated as CASSQELGAGATDTQYF.

This clonotype was counted many times. The gene calls are TRBV7-2 and TRBJ1-5; TRBD1 aligns across 7 bases. J was trimmed by 6 bases and V by 5 bases; bases with no gene match: 13. The CDR3 has 16 residues. Germline values: CDR1 SGHTA, CDR2 FQGNSA. The CDR3 here is CASSLNYRQGGQPQHF. DNA for the CDR3: TGTGCCAGCAGCCTCAACTACCGACAGGGAGGTCAGCCCCAGCATTTT.

This chain joins TRBV7-2 and TRBJ2-1, with D hard to call. Germline CDR1 reads SGHTA; CDR2 reads FQGNSA. Deletions cut 1 base from V and 3 bases from J, with 10 bases between. This CDR3 contains 15 residues. CDR3 bases: TGTGCCAGCAGCTTAGGCGTCAGCTTCTACAATGAGCAGTTCTTC. This sequence encodes CASSLGVSFYNEQFF.

This clonotype was seen at least ten times. V usage is TRBV6-5 and J usage is TRBJ2-7; D remains unclear. Between the trimmed V and J ends, which lost 9 bases and 0 bases, there was a span of 12 bases. Germline CDR1 reads MNHEY; CDR2 reads SVGAGI. This CDR3 region has 13 residues. The chain's CDR3 is CASTTPSSYEQYF. Written as DNA, the CDR3 is TGTGCCAGTACGACACCGAGCTCCTACGAGCAGTACTTC.

This clonotype was detected many times. The chain combines TRBV20-1 with TRBJ2-1, with TRBD2 identical over 7 bases. V shed 6 bases, J shed 5 bases, and the junction held 10 bases outside the gene matches. CDR3 length: 14 residues. The germline CDR1 and CDR2 sequences are DFQATT and SNEGSKA (reference sequence). The CDR3: CSALGGGGHNEQFF. The CDR3 bases are TGCAGTGCCCTCGGCGGGGGAGGCCACAATGAGCAGTTCTTC.